Described below is a single T cell receptor (beta chain) sequence and its context. Germline V gene sequence: CDR1 MRHNA, CDR2 SNTAGT. CDR3 length: 13 residues. Trimming took off 3 bases at V and 4 bases at J, with 8 bases between the two ends. The sample comes from a study of blood T cell repertoires in COVID-19. Overall study context: Specimens from acute and convalescent COVID-19 originated in the United States, Italy and Spain. PBMCs, B-cell-depleted T cells, or T cells were the source of the cDNA or gDNA that made up the material.

In the original workflow: Amplifying reference gene primers gave estimates of nucleated cell counts. Some clones are missing from TCRdb's copy, which holds only in-frame ones; the method was immunoSEQ multiplex PCR. The V and J calls and the clone size are those of that table, but D and trimming were determined from the DNA. The sample contains about 58,000 clones, 70% to 90% of which appear only once. The source is an older woman with active COVID-19. V gene TRBV6-4 combines with J gene TRBJ2-3, with D maybe TRBD1 (5 bases). Sequencing was done on a sample of peripheral blood. CDR3 coding DNA: TGTGCCAGCAGTGAAGGGGCGCCAGATACGCAGTATTTT. It translates to CASSEGAPDTQYF.